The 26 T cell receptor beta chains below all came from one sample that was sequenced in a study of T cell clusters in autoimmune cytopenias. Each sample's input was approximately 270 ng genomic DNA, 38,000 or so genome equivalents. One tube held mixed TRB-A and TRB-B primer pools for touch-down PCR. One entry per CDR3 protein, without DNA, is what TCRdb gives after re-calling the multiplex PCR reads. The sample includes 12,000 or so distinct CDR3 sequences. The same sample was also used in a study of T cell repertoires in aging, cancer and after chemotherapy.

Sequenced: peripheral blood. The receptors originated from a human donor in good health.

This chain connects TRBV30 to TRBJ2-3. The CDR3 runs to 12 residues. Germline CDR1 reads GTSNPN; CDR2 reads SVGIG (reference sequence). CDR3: CAWSGSADTQYF.

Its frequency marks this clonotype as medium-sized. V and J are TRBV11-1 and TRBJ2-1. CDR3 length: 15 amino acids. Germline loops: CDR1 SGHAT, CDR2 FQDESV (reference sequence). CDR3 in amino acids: CASSPTAYSYNEQFF.

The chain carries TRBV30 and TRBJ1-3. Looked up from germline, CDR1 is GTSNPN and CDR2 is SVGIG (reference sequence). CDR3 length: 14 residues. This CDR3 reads CAWIRGRSGNTIYF.

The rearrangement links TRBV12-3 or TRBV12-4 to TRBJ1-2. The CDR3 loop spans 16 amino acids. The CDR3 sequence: CASSLLAGPRNYGYTF.

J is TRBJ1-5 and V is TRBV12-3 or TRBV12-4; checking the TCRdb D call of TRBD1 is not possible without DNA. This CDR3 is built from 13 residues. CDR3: CASSLDRGQPQHF.

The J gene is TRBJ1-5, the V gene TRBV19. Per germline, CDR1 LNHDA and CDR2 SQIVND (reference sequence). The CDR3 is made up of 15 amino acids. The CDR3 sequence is CASSRAGGQDQPQHF. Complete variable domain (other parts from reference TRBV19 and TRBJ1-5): DGGITQSPKYLFRKEGQNVTLSCEQNLNHDAMYWYRQDPGQGLRLIYYSQIVNDFQKGDIAEGYSVSREKKESFPLTVTSAQKNPTAFYLCASSRAGGQDQPQHFGDGTRLSIL.

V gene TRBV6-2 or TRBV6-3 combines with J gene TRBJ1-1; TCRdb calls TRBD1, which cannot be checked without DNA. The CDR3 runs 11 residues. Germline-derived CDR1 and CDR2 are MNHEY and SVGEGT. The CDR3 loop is CASGQGAEAFF.

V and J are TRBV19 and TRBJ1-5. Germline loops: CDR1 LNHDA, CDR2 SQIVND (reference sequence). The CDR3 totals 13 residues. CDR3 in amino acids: CASSEGSNQPQHF.

CDR3 residues: CASSPPGVGRGNEQFF. This rearrangement joins TRBV11-1 to TRBJ2-1; the D gene TCRdb calls, TRBD1, cannot be checked with no DNA. The CDR3 sequence is 16 residues long. The germline V gene has CDR1 SGHAT and CDR2 FQDESV (reference sequence).

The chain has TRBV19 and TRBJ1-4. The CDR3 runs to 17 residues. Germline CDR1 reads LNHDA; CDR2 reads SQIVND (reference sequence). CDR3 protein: CASSIDTRLLYSEKLFF.

CDR3 protein: CASSLETGGYQPQHF. The chain couples TRBV6-1 to TRBJ1-5; TCRdb calls TRBD1, which cannot be checked without DNA. The CDR3 is 15 residues long. Per germline, CDR1 MNHNS and CDR2 SASEGT.

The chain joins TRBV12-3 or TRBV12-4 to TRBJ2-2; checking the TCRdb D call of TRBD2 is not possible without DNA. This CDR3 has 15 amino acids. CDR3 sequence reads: CASSPEEGNTGELFF.

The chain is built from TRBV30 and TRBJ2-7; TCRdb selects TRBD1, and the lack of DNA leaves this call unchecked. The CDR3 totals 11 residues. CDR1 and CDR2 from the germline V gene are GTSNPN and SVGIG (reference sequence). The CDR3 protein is CAWRQQDEQYF.

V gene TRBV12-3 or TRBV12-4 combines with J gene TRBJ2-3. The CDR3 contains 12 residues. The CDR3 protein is CASSANTDTQYF.

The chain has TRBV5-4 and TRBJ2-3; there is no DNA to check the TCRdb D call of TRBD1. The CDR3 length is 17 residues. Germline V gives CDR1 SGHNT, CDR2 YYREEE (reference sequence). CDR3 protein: CASSLDGGGSRTDTQYF.

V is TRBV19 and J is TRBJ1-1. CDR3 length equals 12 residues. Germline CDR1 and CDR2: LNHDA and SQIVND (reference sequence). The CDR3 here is CASLSVNTEAFF.

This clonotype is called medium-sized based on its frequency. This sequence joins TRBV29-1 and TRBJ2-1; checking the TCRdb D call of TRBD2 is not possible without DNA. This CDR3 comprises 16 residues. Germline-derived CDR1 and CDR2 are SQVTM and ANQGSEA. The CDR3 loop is CSVVGSAASSYNEQFF.

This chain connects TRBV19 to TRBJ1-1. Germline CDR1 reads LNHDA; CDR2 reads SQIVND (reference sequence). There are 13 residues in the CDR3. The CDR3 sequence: CASTPLEGTEAFF.

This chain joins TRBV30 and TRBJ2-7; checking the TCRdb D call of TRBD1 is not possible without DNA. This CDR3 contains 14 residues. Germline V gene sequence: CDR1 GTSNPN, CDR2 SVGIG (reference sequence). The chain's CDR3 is CAWSTGTGSYEQYF.

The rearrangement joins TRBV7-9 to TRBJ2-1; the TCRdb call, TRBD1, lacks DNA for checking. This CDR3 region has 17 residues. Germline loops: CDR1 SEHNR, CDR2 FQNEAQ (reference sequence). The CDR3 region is CASSSGFGTGTYNEQFF.

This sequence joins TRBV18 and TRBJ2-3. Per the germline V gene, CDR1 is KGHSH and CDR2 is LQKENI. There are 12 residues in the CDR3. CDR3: CASSLGSDTQYF.

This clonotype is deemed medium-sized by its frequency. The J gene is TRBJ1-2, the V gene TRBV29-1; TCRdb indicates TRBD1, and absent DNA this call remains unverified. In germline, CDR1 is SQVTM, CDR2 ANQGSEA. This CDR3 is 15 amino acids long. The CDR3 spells CSVEGAGGANYGYTF. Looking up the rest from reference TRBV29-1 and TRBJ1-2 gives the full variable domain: SAVISQKPSRDICQRGTSLTIQCQVDSQVTMMFWYRQQPGQSLTLIATANQGSEATYESGFVIDKFPISRPNLTFSTLTVSNMSPEDSSIYLCSVEGAGGANYGYTFGSGTRLTVV.

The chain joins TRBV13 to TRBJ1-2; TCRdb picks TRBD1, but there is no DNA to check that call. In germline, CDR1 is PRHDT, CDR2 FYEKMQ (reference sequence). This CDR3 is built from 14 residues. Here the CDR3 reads CASSSPTGMGGYTF.

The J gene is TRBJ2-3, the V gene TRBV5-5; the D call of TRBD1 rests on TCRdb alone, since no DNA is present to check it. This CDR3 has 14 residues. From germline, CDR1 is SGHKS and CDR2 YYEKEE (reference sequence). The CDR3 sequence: CASNPDSPFDTQYF.

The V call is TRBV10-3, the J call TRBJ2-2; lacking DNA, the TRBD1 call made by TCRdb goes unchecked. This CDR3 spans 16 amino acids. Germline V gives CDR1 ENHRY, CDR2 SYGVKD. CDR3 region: CAIRESGGMNTGELFF.

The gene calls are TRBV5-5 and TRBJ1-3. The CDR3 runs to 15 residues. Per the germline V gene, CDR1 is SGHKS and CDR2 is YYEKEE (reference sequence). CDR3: CASSLEYTSGNTIYF. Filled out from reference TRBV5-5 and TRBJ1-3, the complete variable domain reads DAGVTQSPTHLIKTRGQQVTLRCSPISGHKSVSWYQQVLGQGPQFIFQYYEKEERGRGNFPDRFSARQFPNYSSELNVNALLLGDSALYLCASSLEYTSGNTIYFGEGSWLTVV.